This record covers a single T cell receptor beta chain. A few counts support this clonotype. Its specific antigen is unknown. There are no base qualities to consult, and no much larger clone falls within one base. These data come from a study of molecular identifiers for immune sequencing clone quantification (dated by TCRdb to between 2018 and 2020). As for the study more broadly: For a replicate experiment, RNA from roughly 21,000 or 96,000 naive CD8 T cells was divided into five aliquots, and four of the five aliquots were sequenced. This methods study benchmarked molecular-identifier clustering-based TCR repertoire sequencing (MIDCIRS) and TCR RNA copy counting, using CD8 T cells to do so. The investigation overall reported the following: Spiked-in Jurkat TCR RNA (10 copies' worth), which is not part of the donor repertoire, was contained in the naive libraries. Highly expanded clone sizes could be underestimated because identical TCR molecules may share a barcode. In CMV-specific effector cells, over 98% of molecules were held by clones above 20 RNA copies, whereas under 1% of molecules were held by such clones in naive cells. Modeling gave about three recovered TCR RNA copies per cell versus about 10 by digital PCR, implying roughly 30% capture efficiency. Spiked-in Jurkat TCR RNA equivalent to a single cell was reported to be detectable even among 750,000 to 1,000,000 naive CD8 T cells. When barcode sub-clustering was left out, chimeric consensus sequences inflated TCR diversity, with chimeras reaching as high as 47%.

The germline V gene supplies CDR1 SGHAT and CDR2 FQNNGV. The junction carries 13 bases between V and J, which are trimmed by 5 bases and 6 bases respectively. The CDR3 runs 13 residues from the cysteine to the phenylalanine. Kept here is only the CDR3 DNA, which spans 39 bases and is read in frame from base 1. Libraries of naive CD8 T cells were built from about 21,000 to 970,000 sorted cells, with 10%, 30% or 50% of the purified RNA used. On a BD FACSAria II, naive CD8 T cells were FACS-sorted as CD8+CD4-CCR7+CD45RA+ and collected into RLT Plus buffer. Detection sensitivity was tested by spiking Jurkat RNA equal to some 10 TCR copies' worth into samples containing about 17,000-1,000,000 naive CD8 T cells. CD8 T cells were enriched using RosetteSep CD8+ T Cell Enrichment Cocktail and Ficoll-Paque, and the enriched cells then underwent ACK red cell lysis. The library was produced with PCR. The sequencing machine was an Illumina HiSeq 4000. Bulk TCR libraries were generated as previously described, with the TCR primers listed in Table S5 used. The Qiagen AllPrep DNA/RNA kit was used to purify total RNA. Before analysis, reads from multiple sequencing runs of one library were combined. In the authors' own workflow: Reads were retained only if an exact TCR constant sequence was present, and the retained reads were trimmed to 150 nt and grouped according to their 12-nt molecular barcodes. Within each barcode group, reads were sub-clustered at a 15% Levenshtein threshold, and quality-weighted consensus sequences were built per RNA molecule. Non-functional sequences were discarded, and so were lower-count sequences lying one edit away from another sequence. Barcode sub-clusters with fewer than 20% of the maximum read count were removed, based on fitting two negative binomial distributions. TCRdb ran its own pipeline on the public reads, namely fastp trimming at Q25 and MiXCR clone calling, and kept in-frame beta chains. All rows with the same CDR3 protein become a single entry with the most common DNA and genes. TCRdb's processing, not the authors', yielded these V and J calls. For this sample there are about 320,000 distinct CDR3 sequences; 20% to 25% appear just once. Together, the top ten hold roughly 0.86% of the sample.

The chain joins TRBV11-2 to TRBJ1-1, and perhaps TRBD1 as D gene, on 5 matching bases. The clonotype was recovered from a human donor in good health. Some libraries in this study had Jurkat cell RNA spiked in. Source material: naive CD8+ T cells from blood, with Jurkat cell RNA spiked in. The meaning of the sample's cell subset or site label: FACS-sorted CD8+CD4-CCR7+CD45RA+ naive T cells. The CDR3 corresponds to CASSRVPGSEAFF. The nucleotides read TGTGCCAGCAGCAGAGTCCCAGGGTCTGAAGCTTTCTTT.